This TCR beta chain was identified in a study of cytomegalovirus exposure and HLA in healthy donors. Data came from immunoSEQ multiplex PCR; TCRdb stores just in-frame clones and leaves some out. Seen here are 200,000 to 250,000 clones, roughly 88% observed once, and the top ten hold 11% to 15%. CDR1 is MNHEY and CDR2 is SMNVEV in the germline V gene (reference sequence). This CDR3 comprises 15 residues. Trimming cost V 2 bases and J 0 bases, with 9 bases left between them. This receptor was taken from a woman aged 25-40 years in good health and CMV-seropositive. The rearrangement joins TRBV27 to TRBJ2-3; D gene unclear. Sequenced material: PBMCs. The CDR3 DNA is TGTGCCAGCAGTTTAATTCTGCCGAGCACAGATACGCAGTATTTT. Translated, it gives CASSLILPSTDTQYF.